This TCR beta chain was sequenced during a study of human T cells and chemical hapten exposure. On the study more broadly: Slight volume differences across pooled libraries mainly accounted for varying per-sample TCR yields. Overall study findings and caveats: DPC sensitization produced no change in TCRs with frequency above 1 in 1000.

Trimming took 5 bases from V and 4 from J, leaving 15 bases between them. The CDR3 runs 15 residues. Germline assignment: CDR1 SNHLY and CDR2 FYNNEI. Each CDR3 protein is one row after TCRdb ran MiXCR on the RACE reads. The data show about 84,000 distinct CDR3 sequences, with about a tenth seen just once and roughly 3.7% held by the top ten. Time point defined: patch test 3, about 24 weeks after DPC sensitization. Treatment: therapeutic diphenylcyclopropenone sensitization with weekly scalp DPC. Samples of blood were obtained prior to the application of each patch test. About this clonotype: The antigen is not known.

The specimen was whole blood, collected in connection with sensitization to the hapten diphenylcyclopropenone (DPC). The clonotype was recovered from a woman aged 45-60 years with alopecia areata. Some clones in this sample may be carry-over from other donors' samples. The chain employs TRBV2 and TRBJ1-5; unclear D gene. The CDR3 region is CASSPRSTTNQPQHF. For the CDR3, the DNA is TGTGCCAGCAGTCCCCGCTCCACTACGAATCAGCCCCAGCATTTT. The full variable domain, rest sourced from reference TRBV2 and TRBJ1-5, is EPEVTQTPSHQVTQMGQEVILRCVPISNHLYFYWYRQILGQKVEFLVSFYNNEISEKSEIFDDQFSVERPDGSNFTLKIRSTKLEDSAMYFCASSPRSTTNQPQHFGDGTRLSIL.